One sample yielded the 25 T cell receptor beta chains listed below, sequenced in a study of response to subunit inactivated influenza vaccine. TCRdb called the RT-PCR reads again in MiXCR, with one record for every CDR3 protein. The table lists about 800,000 distinct CDR3 sequences, over 20% of them singletons. The input for sequencing was PBMCs from blood, taken more than 4 days after vaccination. The receptors derive from a man aged 45-60 years who received an inactivated influenza vaccine.

This chain uses TRBV6-2 or TRBV6-3 with TRBJ2-5; 8 positions match TRBD2. The CDR3 consists of 17 residues. V gave up 5 bases and J gave up 4 bases; unmatched junction bases: 15. Per germline, CDR1 MNHEY and CDR2 SVGEGT. The DNA of the CDR3 is TGTGCCAGCAGTCTCCGACTAGCGCGAGGAGTGAGAGAGACCCAGTACTTC. This sequence encodes CASSLRLARGVRETQYF.

This clonotype was found a few times. The chain uses TRBV30 and TRBJ1-5, with unresolved D. This CDR3 is built from 11 residues. V was clipped by 1 base and J by 9 bases, with 7 bases between them. Germline V gene data show CDR1 as GTSNPN and CDR2 as SVGIG (reference sequence). DNA for the CDR3: TGTGCCTGGAGTGACCATCGGCCCCAGCATTTT. It translates to CAWSDHRPQHF.

This clonotype was counted only a few times. The chain is built from TRBV29-1 and TRBJ2-6; 7 bases agree with TRBD2. Germline V CDR1 and CDR2: SQVTM, ANQGSEA. The CDR3 is made up of 15 amino acids. V was pared by 4 bases and J by 4 bases, with 7 bases of the junction left unmatched. The CDR3 region has the DNA TGCAGCGTTGGCGGACCGCGGGAGGGGGCCAACGTCCTGACTTTC. Translation gives CSVGGPREGANVLTF.

This clonotype was detected ten times or more. V usage is TRBV7-9 and J usage is TRBJ2-1; tentative D call: TRBD2 (5 bases). V was pared by 6 bases and J by 0 bases, with 15 bases between. This CDR3 is 16 amino acids long. Germline-derived CDR1 and CDR2 are SEHNR and FQNEAQ (reference sequence). The chain's CDR3 is CASSPRGGSSYNEQFF. Here the CDR3 DNA reads TGTGCCAGCAGTCCCAGAGGTGGGAGCTCCTACAATGAGCAGTTCTTC. Supplemented by reference TRBV7-9 and TRBJ2-1, the full variable domain reads DTGVSQNPRHKITKRGQNVTFRCDPISEHNRLYWYRQTLGQGPEFLTYFQNEAQLEKSRLLSDRFSAERPKGSFSTLEIQRTEQGDSAMYLCASSPRGGSSYNEQFFGPGTRLTVL.

The chain joins TRBV9 to TRBJ2-7; D is possibly TRBD1 (6 bases). The CDR3 spans 14 residues. The germline CDR1 and CDR2 sequences are SGDLS and YYNGEE. Trimming cost V 3 bases and J 2 bases, with 12 bases left between them. The CDR3 bases are TGTGCCAGCAGCGACAGGGACCCCACCTACGAGCAGTACTTC. Protein: CASSDRDPTYEQYF. The whole variable domain, remainder taken from reference TRBV9 and TRBJ2-7, is DSGVTQTPKHLITATGQRVTLRCSPRSGDLSVYWYQQSLDQGLQFLIQYYNGEERAKGNILERFSAQQFPDLHSELNLSSLELGDSALYFCASSDRDPTYEQYFGPGTRLTVT.

This clonotype was seen at least ten times. This rearrangement joins TRBV20-1 to TRBJ2-1; maybe TRBD2 (5 bases). Germline lookup yields CDR1 DFQATT and CDR2 SNEGSKA (reference sequence). V lost 3 bases, J lost 6 bases, and 18 bases lay in between. This CDR3 is built from 15 residues. CDR3 nucleotides: TGCAGTGCTAGTTTGACTGGACTTACGACCAATGAGCAGTTCTTC. Amino acid sequence: CSASLTGLTTNEQFF.

The table lists this clonotype with a few counts. This rearrangement joins TRBV29-1 to TRBJ1-3; the D is unclear. Germline CDR1 is SQVTM and CDR2 is ANQGSEA. CDR3 length: 13 residues. V dropped 7 bases and J dropped 0 bases, with 10 bases sitting between them. CDR3 DNA sequence: TGCAGCGGGGGAGGTAACTCTGGAAACACCATATATTTT. It yields the protein CSGGGNSGNTIYF.

The chain employs TRBV27 and TRBJ2-7; D is possibly TRBD2 (6 bases). The CDR3 loop spans 15 amino acids. Deletions cut 4 bases from V and 2 bases from J, with 15 bases between. Germline V lookup: CDR1 MNHEY, CDR2 SMNVEV (reference sequence). DNA for the CDR3: TGTGCCAGCAGTTCCAGGGATGGCGGGGCCTACGAGCAGTACTTC. This encodes CASSSRDGGAYEQYF.

The chain couples TRBV10-3 to TRBJ1-3, with unresolved D. Per the germline V gene, CDR1 is ENHRY and CDR2 is SYGVKD. The germline V and J ends were trimmed by 4 bases and 8 bases, with 21 bases remaining between them. The CDR3 covers 16 residues. DNA for the CDR3: TGTGCCATCAGTGGGGGAGGGAGCCACGACCTCGACACCATATATTTT. It specifies CAISGGGSHDLDTIYF.

The V gene is TRBV5-6, the J gene TRBJ2-3; D is undetermined. The V and J ends lost 0 bases and 1 base respectively, with 9 bases between them. Germline loops: CDR1 SGHDT, CDR2 YYEEEE. The CDR3 runs 15 residues. CDR3 sequence: CASSLAGFRTDTQYF. CDR3 in DNA: TGTGCCAGCAGCTTGGCCGGGTTTCGCACAGATACGCAGTATTTT.

The sample holds a few counts of this clonotype. The J gene is TRBJ2-5, the V gene TRBV7-2; 11 bases align to TRBD2. The V gene's germline CDR1 is SGHTA and CDR2 FQGNSA. After removal of 2 bases from V and 6 bases from J, the junction contained 8 bases not matched to a gene. The CDR3 totals 16 residues. CDR3 coding DNA: TGTGCCAGCAGCTTATTGGTAGCGGGGGGGCGTCAGACCCAGTACTTC. Encoded protein: CASSLLVAGGRQTQYF. The full variable domain, with the rest looked up from reference TRBV7-2 and TRBJ2-5, is GAGVSQSPSNKVTEKGKDVELRCDPISGHTALYWYRQSLGQGLEFLIYFQGNSAPDKSGLPSDRFSAERTGGSVSTLTIQRTQQEDSAVYLCASSLLVAGGRQTQYFGPGTRLLVL.

The chain links TRBV4-1 to TRBJ1-6, with 8 bases aligning to TRBD1. V was pared by 4 bases and J by 6 bases, with 8 bases of the junction left unmatched. The CDR3 totals 16 residues. From germline, CDR1 is MGHRA and CDR2 YSYEKL. This chain's CDR3 is CASSPGTGGVNSPLHF. The CDR3 DNA follows: TGCGCCAGCAGCCCGGGGACAGGCGGCGTTAATTCACCCCTCCACTTT.

The chain combines TRBV7-2 with TRBJ1-1, with a tentative D call TRBD1 (5 bases). The V and J ends lost 3 bases and 3 bases respectively, with 11 bases between them. The CDR3 length is 14 residues. The germline gives CDR1 SGHTA, CDR2 FQGNSA. For the CDR3, the DNA is TGTGCCAGCAGCTTGGGACCGGGGGACACTGAAGCTTTCTTT. Amino acids: CASSLGPGDTEAFF.

This clonotype was seen more than once but under ten times. The chain employs TRBV5-5 and TRBJ2-2; D uncertain. This CDR3 region has 14 residues. Germline V gene lookup returns CDR1 SGHKS and CDR2 YYEKEE (reference sequence). V lost 2 bases to trimming and J lost 4 bases, with 9 bases between them. The CDR3 bases are TGTGCCAGCAGCTTAAAGCATCTCACCGGGGAGCTGTTTTTT. This translates into CASSLKHLTGELFF.

The rearrangement uses TRBV20-1 and TRBJ2-7, with D possibly TRBD2 on 5 matching bases. This CDR3 is 16 amino acids long. From germline, CDR1 is DFQATT and CDR2 SNEGSKA (reference sequence). V was cut by 2 bases and J by 3 bases, with 20 bases left in between. The CDR3 region is CSARSSAEEVIYEQYF. The DNA for the CDR3 is TGCAGTGCTAGATCCTCGGCGGAGGAGGTTATCTACGAGCAGTACTTC.

This clonotype was found a few times. The rearrangement links TRBV7-2 to TRBJ2-5; D gene uncertain. CDR3 length: 15 residues. From germline, CDR1 is SGHTA and CDR2 FQGNSA. Trimming took 1 base from V and 7 from J, leaving 16 bases between them. DNA for the CDR3: TGTGCCAGCAGCTTAGAGCAGCGAGGATTTGGGACCCAGTACTTC. Amino acids: CASSLEQRGFGTQYF.

This clonotype was seen a few times. V is TRBV27 and J is TRBJ2-3; D tentatively fits TRBD1 or TRBD2 (6 bases each). The CDR3 contains 15 residues. CDR1 MNHEY and CDR2 SMNVEV come from the germline V gene (reference sequence). The V and J ends lost 0 bases and 2 bases respectively, with 9 bases between them. The CDR3 bases are TGTGCCAGCAGTTTATCTTGGGGGGCCACAGATACGCAGTATTTT. Protein: CASSLSWGATDTQYF.

This chain links TRBV29-1 with TRBJ1-5, with D tentatively TRBD1 (5 bases). Per the germline V gene, CDR1 is SQVTM and CDR2 is ANQGSEA. The CDR3 is 13 residues long. V shed 6 bases and J shed 2 bases, with 11 bases lying between them. The CDR3 DNA sequence: TGCAGCGTATCTCAGGGTCGCAATCAGCCCCAGCATTTT. Its translation is CSVSQGRNQPQHF.

The chain links TRBV9 to TRBJ2-2; D is unresolved. Germline CDR1 and CDR2: SGDLS and YYNGEE. The CDR3 loop spans 13 amino acids. V lost 3 bases, J lost 5 bases, and 8 bases lay in between. The CDR3 DNA follows: TGTGCCAGCAGCGCCGCCTTTACCGGGGAGCTGTTTTTT. It codes for CASSAAFTGELFF.

This clonotype was counted only a few times. The chain couples TRBV5-1 to TRBJ2-1; no clear D. From germline, CDR1 is SGHRS and CDR2 YFSETQ. The CDR3 has 13 amino acids. V was clipped by 2 bases and J by 6 bases, with 9 bases between them. The CDR3 DNA is TGCGCCAGCAGCTTCGACAATCCCAATGAGCAGTTCTTC. Encoded protein: CASSFDNPNEQFF.

This clonotype was counted once. The V gene is TRBV4-2, the J gene TRBJ2-3; 7 positions agree with TRBD1. With 6 bases clipped from V and 0 bases from J, the junction kept 6 bases outside the gene matches. This CDR3 is 15 amino acids long. CDR1 and CDR2 from the germline V gene are LGHNA and YNFKEQ. CDR3 sequence reads: CASRQGQFSTDTQYF. The CDR3 DNA follows: TGTGCCAGCAGACAGGGGCAGTTTAGCACAGATACGCAGTATTTT.

The rearrangement uses TRBV5-5 and TRBJ1-4; D remains unclear. The CDR3 runs to 17 residues. The germline V gene has CDR1 SGHKS and CDR2 YYEKEE (reference sequence). V was cut by 0 bases and J by 5 bases, with 17 bases left in between. The CDR3 nucleotides read TGTGCCAGCAGCTTGGCCCGTTCGCGGCAGGCAAATGAAAAACTGTTTTTT. This codes for CASSLARSRQANEKLFF.

This clonotype came up a few times. The chain carries TRBV5-1 and TRBJ2-3, with D uncertain. This CDR3 region has 14 residues. Per germline, CDR1 SGHRS and CDR2 YFSETQ. V was trimmed by 5 bases and J by 0 bases, leaving 10 bases between them. In DNA form, the CDR3 reads TGCGCCAGCAGGGCGCAACCTAGCACAGATACGCAGTATTTT. Protein sequence: CASRAQPSTDTQYF.

Only a few counts were recorded for this clonotype. V usage is TRBV5-1 and J usage is TRBJ2-1; D unclear. Germline V gives CDR1 SGHRS, CDR2 YFSETQ. This CDR3 has 16 residues. V was cut by 1 base and J by 5 bases, with 16 bases left in between. CDR3: CASSLRNRRLNNEQFF. Written as DNA, the CDR3 is TGCGCCAGCAGCTTGCGGAACCGGCGCCTTAACAATGAGCAGTTCTTC.

This clonotype has a handful of counts. This chain connects TRBV4-3 to TRBJ2-2; 9 bases agree with TRBD1. Germline V gives CDR1 LGHNA, CDR2 YSLEER. V lost 0 bases and J lost 4; bases outside the gene matches: 6. The CDR3 runs 17 residues. CDR3 nucleotide sequence: TGCGCCAGCAGCCAAGACACCGGGACAGGGCCCACCGGGGAGCTGTTTTTT. Protein product: CASSQDTGTGPTGELFF.